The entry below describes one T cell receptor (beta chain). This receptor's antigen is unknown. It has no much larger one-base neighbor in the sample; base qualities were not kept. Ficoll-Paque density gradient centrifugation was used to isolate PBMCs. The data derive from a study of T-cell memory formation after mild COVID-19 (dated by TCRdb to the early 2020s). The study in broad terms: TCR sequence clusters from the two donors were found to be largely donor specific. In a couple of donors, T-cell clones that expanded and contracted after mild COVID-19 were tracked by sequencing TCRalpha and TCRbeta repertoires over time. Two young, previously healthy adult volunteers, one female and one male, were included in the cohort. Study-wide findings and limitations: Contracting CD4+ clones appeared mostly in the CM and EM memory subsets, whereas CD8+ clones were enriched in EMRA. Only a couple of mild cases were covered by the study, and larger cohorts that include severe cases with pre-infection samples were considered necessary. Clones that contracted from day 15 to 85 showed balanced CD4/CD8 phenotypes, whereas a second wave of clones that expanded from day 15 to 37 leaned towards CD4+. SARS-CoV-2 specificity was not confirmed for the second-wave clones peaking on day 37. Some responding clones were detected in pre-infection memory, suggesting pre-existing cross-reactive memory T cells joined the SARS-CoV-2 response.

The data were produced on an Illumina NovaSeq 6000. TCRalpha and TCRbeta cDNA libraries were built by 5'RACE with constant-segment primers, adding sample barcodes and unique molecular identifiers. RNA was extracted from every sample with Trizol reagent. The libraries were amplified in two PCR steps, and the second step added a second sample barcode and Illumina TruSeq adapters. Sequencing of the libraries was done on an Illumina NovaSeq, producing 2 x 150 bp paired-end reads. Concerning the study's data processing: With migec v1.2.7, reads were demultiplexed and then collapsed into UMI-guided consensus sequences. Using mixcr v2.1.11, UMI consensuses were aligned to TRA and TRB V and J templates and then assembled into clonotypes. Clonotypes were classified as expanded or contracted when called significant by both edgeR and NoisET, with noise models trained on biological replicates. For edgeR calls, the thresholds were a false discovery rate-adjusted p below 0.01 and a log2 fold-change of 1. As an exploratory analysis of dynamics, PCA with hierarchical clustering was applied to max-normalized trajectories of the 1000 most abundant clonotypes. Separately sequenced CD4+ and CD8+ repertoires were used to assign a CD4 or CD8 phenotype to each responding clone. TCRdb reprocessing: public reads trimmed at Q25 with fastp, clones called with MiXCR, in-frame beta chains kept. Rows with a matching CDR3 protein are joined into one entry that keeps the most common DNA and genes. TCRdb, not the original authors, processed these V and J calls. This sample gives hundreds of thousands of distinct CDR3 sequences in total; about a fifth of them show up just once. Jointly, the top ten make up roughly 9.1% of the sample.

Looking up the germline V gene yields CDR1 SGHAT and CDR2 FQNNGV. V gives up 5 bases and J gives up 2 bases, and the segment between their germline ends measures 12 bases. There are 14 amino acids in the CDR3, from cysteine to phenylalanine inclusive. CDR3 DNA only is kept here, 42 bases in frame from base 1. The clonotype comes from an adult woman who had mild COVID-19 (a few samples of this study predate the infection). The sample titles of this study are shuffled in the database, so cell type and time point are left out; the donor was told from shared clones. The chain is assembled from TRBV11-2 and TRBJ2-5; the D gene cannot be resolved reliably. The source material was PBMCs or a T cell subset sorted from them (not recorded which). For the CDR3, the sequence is CASSQLLRQETQYF. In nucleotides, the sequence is TGTGCCAGCAGCCAACTCCTCCGTCAAGAGACCCAGTACTTC.